This T cell receptor (beta chain) was recovered during a study of blood T cell repertoires in COVID-19. On the study more broadly: Acute and convalescent COVID-19 samples came from the United States, Italy and Spain.

Participant age was roughly 18 to 89 years, and participants resided in about two dozen US areas. Participants had their cohort set by participant-reported clinical history. Study processing details: Reference gene primer amplification gave nucleated cell count estimates. The table came from immunoSEQ multiplex PCR; TCRdb's copy has only in-frame clones and leaves some out. The V and J calls and clone size come from that table; D and trimming were worked out from the DNA. The table records roughly 250,000 clones, around 90% of them present only once. From germline, CDR1 is SGHKS and CDR2 YYEKEE (reference sequence). CDR3 size: 13 residues. V shed 4 bases, J shed 6 bases, and the junction held 4 bases outside the gene matches.

Sequencing was performed on PBMCs or T cells enriched from blood (not recorded which). The sequence derives from a woman aged 25 to 39 with acute COVID-19. This sequence joins TRBV5-5 and TRBJ1-5; 7 bases match TRBD1. The CDR3 sequence is CASSLQGVQPQHF. The CDR3 DNA is TGTGCCAGCAGCCTTCAGGGGGTTCAGCCCCAGCATTTT.